The 9 T cell receptor beta chains given below trace back to one sample, sequenced in a study of cytomegalovirus exposure and HLA in healthy donors. Repertoires were generated with immunoSEQ multiplex PCR, while TCRdb's copy carries only in-frame clones and drops some. The sample includes 70,000 to 75,000 clones, about 95% of them seen just once. The material sequenced was PBMCs. The source is a woman between 18 and 30 years old in good health and CMV-seropositive.

The CDR3 coding sequence is TGTGCCAGCAGTTTATTAGGGGTGGCGGGGTCATACAATGAGCAGTTCTTC. Encoded protein: CASSLLGVAGSYNEQFF. The chain is built from TRBV27 and TRBJ2-1; D might be TRBD2 (6 bases). The CDR3 length is 17 residues. V lost 1 base and J lost 4, with 17 bases in between. Germline values: CDR1 MNHEY, CDR2 SMNVEV (reference sequence).

This clone is a singleton in its sample. This chain uses TRBV6-7 with TRBJ1-1; possibly TRBD1 for D (5 bases). TRBV6-7 has ORF status, its function being uncertain. With 5 bases removed from V and 6 bases from J, the gap between germline ends came to 19 bases. The CDR3 loop spans 15 amino acids. The CDR3 region is CASSVGVGGTPEAFF. As DNA, the CDR3 is TGTGCCAGCAGTGTGGGTGTTGGGGGGACCCCTGAAGCTTTCTTT.

This chain connects TRBV30 to TRBJ1-5; D gene ambiguous. Trimming shortened V by 6 bases and J by 7 bases, and 19 bases separated the two germline ends. The germline gives CDR1 GTSNPN, CDR2 SVGIG (reference sequence). This CDR3 has 14 residues. CDR3 sequence: CACQTDLVGQPQHF. The CDR3 DNA sequence: TGTGCCTGTCAGACCGATTTGGTGGGCCAGCCCCAGCATTTT.

The rearrangement uses TRBV4-1 and TRBJ2-1; tentative D call: TRBD1 (6 bases). V was cut by 2 bases and J by 10 bases, with 9 bases left in between. CDR1 and CDR2 from the germline V gene are MGHRA and YSYEKL. This CDR3 is built from 12 residues. CDR3 nucleotides: TGCGCCAGCAGCCAAACAGGGAGCGAGCAGTTCTTC. Residues: CASSQTGSEQFF.

The gene calls are TRBV30 and TRBJ1-5; a possible D gene is TRBD1 (5 bases). The V end lost 0 bases, the J end lost 4 bases, and 13 bases lay between the germline ends. Germline V gene data show CDR1 as GTSNPN and CDR2 as SVGIG (reference sequence). The CDR3 is 15 amino acids. DNA for the CDR3: TGTGCCTGGAGTGTACTAAGGGGAACTAATCAGCCCCAGCATTTT. It translates to CAWSVLRGTNQPQHF.

The chain links TRBV11-2 to TRBJ2-7; D possibly corresponds to TRBD2 (6 bases). The germline V gene has CDR1 SGHAT and CDR2 FQNNGV. V gave up 5 bases and J gave up 6 bases, with 14 bases separating them. The CDR3 totals 13 residues. The CDR3, as DNA: TGTGCCAGCAGCCCCGGGACTGGGCTCGAGCAGTACTTC. It encodes CASSPGTGLEQYF.

The J gene is TRBJ2-7, the V gene TRBV19; D unresolved. Germline V lookup: CDR1 LNHDA, CDR2 SQIVND (reference sequence). This CDR3 has 13 amino acids. Trimming pared 5 bases from V and 1 base from J, leaving 9 bases between. The chain's CDR3 is CASSVTVSYEQYF. As DNA, the CDR3 is TGTGCCAGTAGTGTGACTGTGTCCTACGAGCAGTACTTC.

The rearrangement joins TRBV21-1 to TRBJ1-1; the D segment call TRBD1 is taken from the table without a DNA check. TRBV21-1 is designated a pseudogene. This CDR3 is built from 19 residues. The CDR3 sequence is CASSKSAASNPDSKGKAFF. The CDR3 region has the DNA TGTGCCAGCAGCAAATCAGCTGCATCCAATCCGGACAGTAAGGGGAAAGCTTTCTTT.

The chain recombines TRBV30 with TRBJ2-3; TRBD2 aligns across 10 bases. This CDR3 comprises 14 residues. Germline CDR1 GTSNPN, CDR2 SVGIG (reference sequence). V dropped 3 bases and J dropped 10; count of bases not matched to a gene: 10. DNA of the CDR3: TGTGCCTGGAGGCCCCTAGCGGGGGCACGGGCGCAGTATTTT. Encoded protein: CAWRPLAGARAQYF.